This note documents a single T cell receptor (beta chain) sequence. Assay runs were performed at deep level. Over several immunoSEQ plates, each subset's genomic DNA was distributed in even portions. The table came from immunoSEQ multiplex PCR; TCRdb's copy has only in-frame clones and leaves some out. This sample has some 1 million clones, with about 75% found just once. The data derive from a study of shared clonotypes between healthy human individuals. Donors were healthy HIV-negative adults without recent acute infections or vaccinations. V was cut by 2 bases and J by 7 bases, with 13 bases left in between. Germline CDR1 and CDR2: SGHDT and YYEEEE. The CDR3 is 13 amino acids.

Sequenced input: memory CD4+ T cells sorted from blood. The subset was: CD45RA-negative fraction. V is TRBV5-6 and J is TRBJ2-7, with D hard to call. The origin of this receptor is a man aged 18 to 30 in good health. The CDR3 is CASSFSGSREQYF. DNA for the CDR3: TGTGCCAGCAGCTTTTCTGGCTCGAGGGAGCAGTACTTC.